A single sample gave rise to the 27 T cell receptor beta chains below, sequenced in a study of lung T cells in sarcoidosis with Löfgren's syndrome. TCRdb re-analysed the reads in MiXCR, keeping a single row per CDR3 protein. The table includes fewer than 80,000 distinct CDR3 sequences, approximately 21% detected once. The sequenced material came from CD4+ T cells from PBMCs. The receptors stem from a human donor with sarcoidosis (Löfgren's syndrome or another form), or a control subject (not recorded which).

This clonotype was recorded many times. Here the CDR3 reads CASSLDMGQGAEAFF. The CDR3, as DNA: TGTGCCAGCAGCTTAGATATGGGACAGGGGGCTGAAGCTTTCTTT. The V call is TRBV7-2, the J call TRBJ1-1; 11 bases match TRBD1. The germline CDR1 and CDR2 sequences are SGHTA and FQGNSA. The V and J ends lost 1 base and 6 bases, in that order; junction bases with no gene match: 4. The CDR3 contains 15 residues.

Concerning this clonotype itself: This may be a read error: a much more frequent sequence differs by one nucleotide. V usage is TRBV6-1 and J usage is TRBJ2-7; 7 bases are shared with TRBD1. The CDR3 runs to 15 residues. Per germline, CDR1 MNHNS and CDR2 SASEGT. CDR3 residues: CASSSGTVHTYERYF. The CDR3 DNA sequence: TGTGCCAGCAGCTCCGGGACAGTTCATACCTACGAGCGGTACTTC.

This clonotype appeared many times. V gene TRBV7-2 combines with J gene TRBJ1-1, with TRBD1 matching over 7 bases. Looked up from germline, CDR1 is SGHTA and CDR2 is FQGNSA. Unmatched junction bases numbered 2, after V lost 4 bases and J lost 0 bases. The CDR3 has 14 amino acids. This chain's CDR3 is CASSSGQMNTEAFF. The CDR3 coding sequence is TGTGCCAGCAGCTCGGGACAGATGAACACTGAAGCTTTCTTT.

This clonotype has ten or more counts. The DNA of the CDR3 is TGTGCCAGCAGACCTTTAGCGGGAAGGGGAGAGACCCAGTACTTC. It is translated as CASRPLAGRGETQYF. The chain employs TRBV6-1 and TRBJ2-5, with 8 bases aligning to TRBD2. Germline-derived CDR1 and CDR2 are MNHNS and SASEGT. The CDR3 consists of 15 residues. The V gene end was trimmed by 6 bases and the J gene end by 4 bases; junction bases not matched to a gene: 10.

This clonotype occurred many times. This chain joins TRBV2 and TRBJ1-6; D is unclear. CDR1 and CDR2 from the germline V gene are SNHLY and FYNNEI. Trimming left V 7 bases short and J 6 bases short, with 13 bases between. The CDR3 sequence is 14 residues long. CDR3 nucleotide sequence: TGTGCCAGCAATCCGGACCGCGGTAATTCACCCCTCCACTTT. Protein product: CASNPDRGNSPLHF.

This clonotype has ten or more counts. This chain connects TRBV20-1 to TRBJ2-7; unclear D gene. V dropped 3 bases and J dropped 3 bases, with 15 bases sitting between them. This CDR3 region has 14 residues. Germline V gene data show CDR1 as DFQATT and CDR2 as SNEGSKA (reference sequence). CDR3 sequence (DNA): TGCAGTGCTAGTTTCACACAGCCGTACTACGAGCAGTACTTC. Protein sequence: CSASFTQPYYEQYF.

This clonotype turned up a few times. V gene TRBV7-9 combines with J gene TRBJ2-1, with D possibly TRBD1 on 7 matching bases. From germline, CDR1 is SEHNR and CDR2 FQNEAQ (reference sequence). This CDR3 has 15 residues. V dropped 2 bases and J dropped 4 bases, with 12 bases sitting between them. CDR3 region: CASSLLRGTYNEQFF. In DNA, the CDR3 is TGTGCCAGCAGCTTACTCAGGGGGACTTACAATGAGCAGTTCTTC.

This clonotype was recorded a few times. V gene TRBV4-2 combines with J gene TRBJ2-7; maybe TRBD2 (5 bases). Per germline, CDR1 LGHNA and CDR2 YNFKEQ. The CDR3 consists of 15 residues. The ends were cut back, 0 bases at V and 5 bases at J, with 14 bases in the middle. The chain's CDR3 is CASSQDAQLEDEQYF. DNA of the CDR3: TGTGCCAGCAGCCAAGATGCCCAACTAGAGGACGAGCAGTACTTC.

This clonotype was observed a few times. The gene calls are TRBV4-1 and TRBJ2-2, with 7 bases lining up with TRBD1. This CDR3 region has 15 residues. The germline CDR1 and CDR2 sequences are MGHRA and YSYEKL. The V gene end was trimmed by 1 base and the J gene end by 5 bases; junction bases not matched to a gene: 4. The CDR3: CASSQGQGGTGELFF. The CDR3 nucleotides read TGCGCCAGCAGCCAAGGACAGGGTGGAACCGGGGAGCTGTTTTTT.

The chain links TRBV3-1 to TRBJ2-7; 10 bases are a match to TRBD1. The CDR3 has 15 amino acids. Trimming at V came to 5 bases and at J to 4 bases, leaving 8 bases not matched to a gene. Germline CDR1 reads LGHDT; CDR2 reads YNNKEL (reference sequence). CDR3 coding DNA: TGTGCCAGCAGCGGCCGGGACAGGGGCAGGTACGAGCAGTACTTC. Residues: CASSGRDRGRYEQYF.

This clonotype was counted only a few times. This chain connects TRBV11-2 to TRBJ2-7, with 7 bases aligning to TRBD1. V lost 5 bases to trimming and J lost 3 bases; unmatched junction nucleotides: 13. Germline CDR1 reads SGHAT; CDR2 reads FQNNGV. This CDR3 contains 16 residues. CDR3 sequence (DNA): TGTGCCAGCAGCCCCCTCCGGGGACAGCAACACTACGAGCAGTACGTC. This gives the protein CASSPLRGQQHYEQYV.

This clonotype was detected a few times. This chain uses TRBV7-3 with TRBJ2-1, with TRBD1 identical over 9 bases. J lost 8 bases, V lost 5 bases, and 13 bases had no gene match. Germline loops: CDR1 SGHTA, CDR2 FQGTGA. The CDR3 has 16 amino acids. CDR3 sequence: CASSRQPGQGSDEQFF. The CDR3 nucleotides read TGTGCCAGCAGCCGTCAACCGGGACAGGGTTCGGATGAGCAGTTCTTC.

This clonotype was found many times. This rearrangement joins TRBV29-1 to TRBJ1-5, with D hard to call. Germline CDR1 and CDR2: SQVTM and ANQGSEA. CDR3 length: 14 amino acids. Trimming removed 4 bases at V and 7 bases at J, with 17 bases between. The CDR3 sequence: CSVGPEGSRQPQHF. The CDR3, as DNA: TGCAGCGTTGGCCCGGAAGGGTCAAGGCAGCCCCAGCATTTT.

This clonotype occurred many times. V is TRBV5-4 and J is TRBJ2-5; TRBD2 matches 11 bases. The CDR3 spans 15 residues. Germline V gene data show CDR1 as SGHNT and CDR2 as YYREEE (reference sequence). The J segment lost 2 bases and the V segment lost 3 bases, leaving 3 bases of the junction unmatched. The DNA of the CDR3 is TGTGCCAGCAGCTCAGGGACTAGCGGTCAAGAGACCCAGTACTTC. This gives the protein CASSSGTSGQETQYF.

The rearrangement joins TRBV29-1 to TRBJ1-2; 8 bases fit TRBD1. The length of the CDR3 is 12 residues. V was clipped by 4 bases and J by 2 bases; unmatched bases: 0. Germline CDR1 and CDR2: SQVTM and ANQGSEA. The DNA of the CDR3 is TGCAGCGTTGGACAGGGGAACTATGGCTACACCTTC. Translation gives CSVGQGNYGYTF.

In its sample, this clonotype was seen a few times. The chain carries TRBV4-2 and TRBJ2-1; no reliable D call. V was shortened by 0 bases and J by 7 bases, with 4 bases between the two germline ends. CDR1 and CDR2 from the germline V gene are LGHNA and YNFKEQ. The CDR3 has 12 residues. The CDR3 coding sequence is TGTGCCAGCAGCCAAGAAGAGAATGAGCAGTTCTTC. It codes for CASSQEENEQFF.

The gene calls are TRBV12-5 and TRBJ2-1; 8 nucleotides match TRBD2. Germline CDR1 and CDR2: LGHNT and FRNRAP. The J segment lost 5 bases and the V segment lost 1 base, leaving 4 bases of the junction unmatched. This CDR3 has 15 residues. DNA of the CDR3: TGTGCTAGTGGTTTGGGACTAGCGCGAAACAATGAGCAGTTCTTC. It specifies CASGLGLARNNEQFF.

The chain uses TRBV4-1 and TRBJ2-7; D remains unclear. Per germline, CDR1 MGHRA and CDR2 YSYEKL. Trimming removed 1 base at V and 0 bases at J, with 10 bases between. The CDR3 extends over 15 amino acids. The CDR3 bases are TGCGCCAGCAGCCAAGTAGCCAGTACCTCCTACGAGCAGTACTTC. The encoded protein is CASSQVASTSYEQYF.

This clonotype has at least ten counts. The V gene is TRBV6-1, the J gene TRBJ2-3, with D hard to call. CDR1 and CDR2 from the germline V gene are MNHNS and SASEGT. The CDR3 extends over 14 amino acids. The V gene lost 5 bases and the J gene lost 0 bases, with 9 bases spanning the gap. The CDR3 sequence: CASSPLMSTDTQYF. CDR3 DNA: TGTGCCAGCAGTCCCCTCATGAGCACAGATACGCAGTATTTT.

About this clonotype: A much more abundant neighbour one base away suggests this may be a read error. The rearrangement links TRBV5-1 to TRBJ2-3, with a possible D match to TRBD2 (5 bases). CDR1 SGHRS and CDR2 YFSETQ come from the germline V gene. The V and J ends lost 2 bases and 4 bases respectively, with 11 bases between them. The CDR3 length is 14 residues. In DNA, the CDR3 is TGCGCCAGCAGCTTTCAGAGGCGGGCAGATACGCAGTATTTT. As protein: CASSFQRRADTQYF. Complete variable domain (other parts from reference TRBV5-1 and TRBJ2-3): KAGVTQTPRYLIKTRGQQVTLSCSPISGHRSVSWYQQTPGQGLQFLFEYFSETQRNKGNFPGRFSGRQFSNSRSEMNVSTLELGDSALYLCASSFQRRADTQYFGPGTRLTVL.

This clonotype appeared many times. The V call is TRBV6-2 or TRBV6-3, the J call TRBJ2-1; D may correspond to TRBD1 or TRBD2 (5 bases each). Germline V gene lookup returns CDR1 MNHEY and CDR2 SVGEGT. The CDR3 runs 13 residues. The V gene lost 4 bases and the J gene lost 4 bases, with 8 bases spanning the gap. The CDR3 region is CASSWGGYNEQFF. DNA of the CDR3: TGTGCCAGCAGTTGGGGCGGGTACAATGAGCAGTTCTTC.

The table lists this clonotype with many counts. This chain joins TRBV28 and TRBJ1-1; no clear D. Germline V CDR1 and CDR2: MDHEN, SYDVKM. Between the trimmed V and J ends, which lost 4 bases and 5 bases, there was a span of 8 bases. CDR3 length equals 12 residues. The CDR3: CASSSGLTEAFF. In DNA form, the CDR3 reads TGTGCCAGCAGTTCAGGTCTTACTGAAGCTTTCTTT.

Many counts were recorded for this clonotype. V and J are TRBV27 and TRBJ1-3, with D unclear. The CDR3 consists of 11 residues. Per the germline V gene, CDR1 is MNHEY and CDR2 is SMNVEV (reference sequence). Trimming removed 4 bases at V and 3 bases at J, with 1 base between. CDR3 in amino acids: CASSYGNTIYF. CDR3 nucleotides: TGTGCCAGCAGTTATGGAAACACCATATATTTT.

This clonotype has ten or more counts. The chain is built from TRBV6-1 and TRBJ2-3, with D maybe TRBD2 (6 bases). Germline CDR1 and CDR2: MNHNS and SASEGT. Between the trimmed V and J ends, which lost 8 bases and 6 bases, there was a span of 12 bases. The CDR3 length is 12 residues. CDR3 sequence (DNA): TGTGCCAGCGGGAGGTCAGGGGATACGCAGTATTTT. Translated, it gives CASGRSGDTQYF.

This clonotype was observed a handful of times. A much larger clone lies a single base off, so this may be a read error. V gene TRBV27 combines with J gene TRBJ2-7; 8 bases fit TRBD2. The CDR3 extends over 13 amino acids. The V segment lost 5 bases and the J segment 5 bases; nucleotides outside the gene matches: 5. Germline CDR1 reads MNHEY; CDR2 reads SMNVEV (reference sequence). The CDR3 here is CASSSRGGNEQYF. Written as DNA, the CDR3 is TGTGCCAGCAGTAGCCGGGGGGGGAACGAGCAGTACTTC.

This clonotype was recorded a few times. The chain recombines TRBV7-9 with TRBJ2-3; TRBD1 might be the D (5 bases). Trimming removed 5 bases from V and 2 bases from J, with 14 bases in between. This CDR3 is built from 15 residues. Germline lookup yields CDR1 SEHNR and CDR2 FQNEAQ (reference sequence). Here the CDR3 reads CASSLLKTATDTQYF. In nucleotides, the CDR3 is TGTGCCAGCAGCCTCCTTAAGACAGCCACAGATACGCAGTATTTT.

This clonotype came up many times. The chain employs TRBV20-1 and TRBJ1-5; unclear D gene. CDR3 size: 16 residues. Trimming cost V 0 bases and J 0 bases, with 12 bases left between them. The germline CDR1 and CDR2 sequences are DFQATT and SNEGSKA (reference sequence). CDR3 nucleotide sequence: TGCAGTGCTAGAGATCAGGCAGTCCATAGCAATCAGCCCCAGCATTTT. This sequence encodes CSARDQAVHSNQPQHF.